The T cell receptor (beta chain) under discussion was sequenced for a study of CD8 T cells in Susac syndrome. The authors reverse transcribed roughly 0.5 to 1 ug RNA with random hexamers. With immunoSEQ multiplex PCR, TCR beta CDR3 was amplified across 54 Vbeta and 13 Jbeta. In TCRdb, the immunoSEQ multiplex PCR reads were re-called with MiXCR into one record per CDR3 protein. The table has about 140,000 distinct CDR3 sequences, 85% to 95% seen once. Germline V gives CDR1 MNHEY, CDR2 SVGAGI. The CDR3 consists of 15 residues. V shed 7 bases and J shed 4 bases, with 16 bases lying between them. The study used treatment-naive patients who had stable or active relapsing-remitting disease as multiple sclerosis controls. TEMRA cells were enriched by FACS, and CD4+ and CD8+ T cells were negatively isolated.

The chain links TRBV6-5 to TRBJ2-2, with D unresolved. The receptor's source is a human donor with multiple sclerosis. The sequenced sample was CD4+ T cells from PBMCs. CDR3 DNA: TGTGCCAGCACCAATGACCGGAAACTCACCGGGGAGCTGTTTTTT. Protein product: CASTNDRKLTGELFF.